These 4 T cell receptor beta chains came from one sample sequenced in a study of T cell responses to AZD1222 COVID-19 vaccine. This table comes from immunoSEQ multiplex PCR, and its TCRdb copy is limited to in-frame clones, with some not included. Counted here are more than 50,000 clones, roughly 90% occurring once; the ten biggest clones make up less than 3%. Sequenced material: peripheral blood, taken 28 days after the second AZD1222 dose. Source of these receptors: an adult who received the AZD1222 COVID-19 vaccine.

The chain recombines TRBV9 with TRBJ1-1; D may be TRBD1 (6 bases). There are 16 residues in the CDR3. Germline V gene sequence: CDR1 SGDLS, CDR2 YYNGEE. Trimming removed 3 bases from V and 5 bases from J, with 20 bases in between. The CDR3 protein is CASSARGGLRETEAFF. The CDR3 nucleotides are TGTGCCAGCAGCGCCAGAGGGGGACTCCGAGAGACTGAAGCTTTCTTT. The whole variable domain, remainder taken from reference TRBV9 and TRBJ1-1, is DSGVTQTPKHLITATGQRVTLRCSPRSGDLSVYWYQQSLDQGLQFLIQYYNGEERAKGNILERFSAQQFPDLHSELNLSSLELGDSALYFCASSARGGLRETEAFFGQGTRLTVV.

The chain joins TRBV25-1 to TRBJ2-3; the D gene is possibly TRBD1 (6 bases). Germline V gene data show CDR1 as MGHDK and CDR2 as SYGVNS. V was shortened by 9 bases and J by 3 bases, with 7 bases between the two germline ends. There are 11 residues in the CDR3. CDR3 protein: CASTGTDTQYF. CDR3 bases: TGTGCCAGTACAGGGACAGATACGCAGTATTTT.

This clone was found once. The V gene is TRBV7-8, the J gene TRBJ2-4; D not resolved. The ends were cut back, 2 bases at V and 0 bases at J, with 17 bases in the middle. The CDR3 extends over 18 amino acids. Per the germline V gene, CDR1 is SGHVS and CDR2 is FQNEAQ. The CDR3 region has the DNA TGTGCCAGCAGCTTACCCAGGATAGACCCTCTAGCCAAAAACATTCAGTACTTC. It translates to CASSLPRIDPLAKNIQYF.

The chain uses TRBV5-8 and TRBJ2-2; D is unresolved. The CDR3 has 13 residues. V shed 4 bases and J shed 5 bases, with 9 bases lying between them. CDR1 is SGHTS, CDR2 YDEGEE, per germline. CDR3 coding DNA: TGTGCCAGCAGCCCGTTCCAGACCGGGGAGCTGTTTTTT. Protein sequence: CASSPFQTGELFF.